This entry lists 15 T cell receptor beta chains sequenced from one sample in a study of blood T cell repertoires in COVID-19. This table comes from immunoSEQ multiplex PCR, and its TCRdb copy is limited to in-frame clones, with some not included. Found here are 150,000 to 200,000 clones, 82% of them singletons; the top ten hold approximately 7%. Specimen: peripheral blood. These receptors were obtained from a woman aged 40 to 50 with COVID-19, enrolled during active disease.

As concerns this clone: The same CDR3 also results from other DNA sequences found in this sample. The V and J genes are TRBV28 and TRBJ1-5; TRBD1 matches at 8 bases. Germline V lookup: CDR1 MDHEN, CDR2 SYDVKM. V shed 5 bases, J shed 4 bases, and the junction held 10 bases outside the gene matches. The CDR3 runs to 16 residues. The CDR3 DNA reads as TGTGCCAGCAGTAAAAGAGGGACAGGAGAAAATCAGCCCCAGCATTTT. Its protein is CASSKRGTGENQPQHF.

The V call is TRBV5-4, the J call TRBJ2-5, with 7 bases matching TRBD1. Losses at the gene ends were 1 base for V and 2 bases for J; bases not matched to a gene: 11. Germline lookup yields CDR1 SGHNT and CDR2 YYREEE (reference sequence). The CDR3 runs 17 residues. As DNA, the CDR3 is TGTGCCAGCAGCTTGATTGGGTCCAGGGGGTCACAAGAGACCCAGTACTTC. Protein product: CASSLIGSRGSQETQYF.

This chain links TRBV7-3 with TRBJ2-1; 13 bases agree with TRBD2. Per germline, CDR1 SGHTA and CDR2 FQGTGA. This CDR3 spans 16 amino acids. V gave up 4 bases and J gave up 9 bases; unmatched junction bases: 9. The chain's CDR3 is CASSSAGLAGLGEQFF. In DNA, the CDR3 is TGTGCCAGCAGCTCCGCGGGACTAGCGGGGCTGGGTGAGCAGTTCTTC.

This clone occurred once. The CDR3: CASSLVGQGAARDEQFF. The CDR3 nucleotides read TGCGCCAGCAGCTTGGTTGGGCAGGGGGCGGCTCGGGATGAGCAGTTCTTC. The chain carries TRBV5-1 and TRBJ2-1, with TRBD1 matching over 8 bases. The CDR3 is 17 amino acids. With 0 bases clipped from V and 8 bases from J, the junction kept 13 bases outside the gene matches. Germline values: CDR1 SGHRS, CDR2 YFSETQ.

The rearrangement links TRBV2 to TRBJ1-1; D uncertain. The CDR3 covers 11 residues. Germline V gives CDR1 SNHLY, CDR2 FYNNEI. Trimming stripped 9 bases from V and 1 base from J, with 6 bases between. The CDR3 DNA reads as TGTGCCAGTACAAGGAACACTGAAGCTTTCTTT. This gives the protein CASTRNTEAFF.

This rearrangement joins TRBV15 to TRBJ1-5, with D possibly TRBD1 on 5 matching bases. The ends were cut back, 1 base at V and 0 bases at J, with 10 bases in the middle. This CDR3 has 16 residues. Germline values: CDR1 LNHNV, CDR2 YYDKDF (reference sequence). The CDR3 protein is CATSRAPRDSNQPQHF. Written as DNA, the CDR3 is TGTGCCACCAGCAGAGCCCCCAGGGATAGCAATCAGCCCCAGCATTTT.

V is TRBV5-1 and J is TRBJ2-3; D may be TRBD2 (5 bases). Germline V gene data show CDR1 as SGHRS and CDR2 as YFSETQ. The ends were cut back, 4 bases at V and 5 bases at J, with 5 bases in the middle. This CDR3 has 11 residues. The CDR3 sequence is CASSEGDTQYF. DNA of the CDR3: TGCGCCAGCAGCGAGGGAGATACGCAGTATTTT.

The chain is built from TRBV2 and TRBJ1-2, with a tentative D call TRBD1 (5 bases). Trimming left V 4 bases short and J 6 bases short, with 9 bases between. The CDR3 totals 12 residues. Germline V gene sequence: CDR1 SNHLY, CDR2 FYNNEI. The CDR3 region is CASSGVGDGYTF. The CDR3 DNA reads TGTGCCAGCAGTGGAGTAGGGGATGGCTACACCTTC.

CDR3 bases: TGTGCCGGCAAACAGGGGGTTGATTACGGCTACACCTTC. It is translated as CAGKQGVDYGYTF. This chain joins TRBV30 and TRBJ1-2, with TRBD1 matching 8 bases. The CDR3 has 13 amino acids. V was clipped by 8 bases and J by 8 bases; unmatched bases: 13. The germline V gene encodes CDR1 GTSNPN and CDR2 SVGIG (reference sequence).

Here the CDR3 reads CASSQGQATNEKLFF. DNA of the CDR3: TGCGCCAGCAGCCAAGGACAGGCAACTAATGAAAAACTGTTTTTT. This chain connects TRBV4-1 to TRBJ1-4; possible D gene TRBD1, 6 bases. The germline V gene encodes CDR1 MGHRA and CDR2 YSYEKL. V was cut by 1 base and J by 0 bases, with 6 bases left in between. This CDR3 spans 15 amino acids.

The chain has TRBV18 and TRBJ2-3; 10 bases line up with TRBD2. This CDR3 region has 16 residues. The trim removed 0 bases at V and 7 bases at J, leaving 7 bases unmatched. CDR1 KGHSH and CDR2 LQKENI come from the germline V gene. The CDR3 bases are TGTGCCAGCTCACCACCTGGGGCTAGCGGGAGTTATACGCAGTATTTT. Its protein product is CASSPPGASGSYTQYF. The variable domain in full, completed from reference TRBV18 and TRBJ2-3, reads NAGVMQNPRHLVRRRGQEARLRCSPMKGHSHVYWYRQLPEEGLKFMVYLQKENIIDESGMPKERFSAEFPKEGPSILRIQQVVRGDSAAYFCASSPPGASGSYTQYFGPGTRLTVL.

This rearrangement joins TRBV30 to TRBJ2-3; the D gene is possibly TRBD1 (6 bases). Germline V lookup: CDR1 GTSNPN, CDR2 SVGIG (reference sequence). This CDR3 has 13 amino acids. Trimming took 2 bases from V and 3 from J, leaving 9 bases between them. The CDR3 reads CAWSLTGTDTQYF. The CDR3 nucleotides are TGTGCCTGGAGTCTTACAGGGACAGATACGCAGTATTTT.

The chain couples TRBV19 to TRBJ1-6; D is perhaps TRBD1 (5 bases). The ends were cut back, 1 base at V and 2 bases at J, with 6 bases in the middle. CDR1 and CDR2 from the germline V gene are LNHDA and SQIVND (reference sequence). The CDR3 spans 15 residues. CDR3: CASSIGQTYNSPLHF. CDR3 in DNA: TGTGCCAGTAGTATAGGACAGACCTATAATTCACCCCTCCACTTT.

This chain links TRBV6-5 with TRBJ2-6; D is perhaps TRBD1 (6 bases). The CDR3 length is 15 residues. Trimming took off 6 bases at V and 2 bases at J, with 11 bases between the two ends. The germline V gene has CDR1 MNHEY and CDR2 SVGAGI. This chain's CDR3 is CASRVDSAGANVLTF. The CDR3 DNA reads as TGTGCCAGCAGAGTGGACAGTGCTGGGGCCAACGTCCTGACTTTC.

In its sample, this clone was seen once. The V call is TRBV7-6, the J call TRBJ2-5; TRBD2 aligns across 7 bases. Germline loops: CDR1 SGHVS, CDR2 FNYEAQ. The CDR3 covers 16 residues. V shed 5 bases, J shed 6 bases, and the junction held 15 bases outside the gene matches. CDR3 bases: TGTGCCAGCAGCCTGGGCGGCGGGAGATCGGAAAAGACCCAGTACTTC. Protein sequence: CASSLGGGRSEKTQYF.